The 16 T cell receptor beta chains presented below share a single source sample, sequenced in a study of blood T cell repertoires in COVID-19. Libraries were prepared by immunoSEQ multiplex PCR; TCRdb keeps only in-frame clonotypes and omits some of them. This table has fewer than 120,000 clones, around 82% appearing once. The specimen sequenced was peripheral blood. The receptor source for this set is a woman aged 60-70 years with acute or convalescent COVID-19.

DNA for the CDR3: TGTGCCATCAGTGAGTATAGGGAGGGCAGGGCGTCTGAAGCTTTCTTT. It translates to CAISEYREGRASEAFF. The chain is built from TRBV10-3 and TRBJ1-1; tentative D call: TRBD1 (5 bases). Trimming took off 1 base at V and 6 bases at J, with 18 bases between the two ends. From germline, CDR1 is ENHRY and CDR2 SYGVKD. The CDR3 length is 16 residues.

The chain carries TRBV4-3 and TRBJ2-3; D might be TRBD2 (5 bases). The CDR3 extends over 16 amino acids. V shed 3 bases and J shed 4 bases, with 17 bases lying between them. The germline V gene encodes CDR1 LGHNA and CDR2 YSLEER. CDR3 bases: TGCGCCAGCAGCCAGAGAACGGGATCCTCGGCAGATACGCAGTATTTT. Encoded protein: CASSQRTGSSADTQYF.

The rearrangement uses TRBV30 and TRBJ1-2, with 8 bases matching TRBD1. Germline CDR1 GTSNPN, CDR2 SVGIG (reference sequence). The CDR3 has 18 residues. V was pared by 4 bases and J by 8 bases, with 24 bases of the junction left unmatched. This CDR3 is CAWNRQGRGKITWGGYTF. The CDR3 region has the DNA TGTGCCTGGAACAGACAGGGGAGGGGCAAGATAACTTGGGGAGGCTACACCTTC.

The chain carries TRBV7-9 and TRBJ2-7; TRBD1 matches at 11 bases. The CDR3 covers 16 residues. Germline V lookup: CDR1 SEHNR, CDR2 FQNEAQ (reference sequence). The J segment lost 1 base and the V segment lost 4 bases, leaving 6 bases of the junction unmatched. CDR3 DNA: TGTGCCAGCAGCTGGGTGGGGACAGGGGGTTCCTACGAGCAGTACTTC. Translating it yields CASSWVGTGGSYEQYF.

The V call is TRBV30, the J call TRBJ2-5, with 7 bases that match TRBD1. V lost 2 bases to trimming and J lost 1 base; unmatched junction nucleotides: 7. Germline values: CDR1 GTSNPN, CDR2 SVGIG (reference sequence). The CDR3 contains 15 residues. CDR3 protein: CAWSLTGATQETQYF. The CDR3 nucleotides read TGTGCCTGGAGTCTCACAGGGGCGACCCAAGAGACCCAGTACTTC.

A single count supports this clone. The chain has TRBV7-9 and TRBJ2-3; no clear D. Germline CDR1 reads SEHNR; CDR2 reads FQNEAQ (reference sequence). V was pared by 2 bases and J by 3 bases, with 9 bases between. The CDR3 totals 14 residues. CDR3: CASSLSTKTDTQYF. Written as DNA, the CDR3 is TGTGCCAGCAGCTTATCTACTAAAACAGATACGCAGTATTTT. The whole variable domain, remainder taken from reference TRBV7-9 and TRBJ2-3, is DTGVSQNPRHKITKRGQNVTFRCDPISEHNRLYWYRQTLGQGPEFLTYFQNEAQLEKSRLLSDRFSAERPKGSFSTLEIQRTEQGDSAMYLCASSLSTKTDTQYFGPGTRLTVL.

CDR3 bases: TGTGCCAGCAGCACCCTCGGGGGTGGTCCCGAGACCCAGTACTTC. Translating it yields CASSTLGGGPETQYF. The chain carries TRBV7-3 and TRBJ2-5; tentatively, D is TRBD2 (6 bases). Germline assignment: CDR1 SGHTA and CDR2 FQGTGA. V lost 5 bases and J 5 bases, leaving 18 bases between the germline ends. CDR3 length: 15 amino acids. The full variable domain, in which reference TRBV7-3 and TRBJ2-5 provide the parts outside the CDR3, is GAGVSQTPSNKVTEKGKYVELRCDPISGHTALYWYRQSLGQGPEFLIYFQGTGAADDSGLPNDRFFAVRPEGSVSTLKIQRTERGDSAVYLCASSTLGGGPETQYFGPGTRLLVL.

This chain links TRBV6-5 with TRBJ1-1; weak D call: TRBD1 (5 bases). From germline, CDR1 is MNHEY and CDR2 SVGAGI. This CDR3 has 14 residues. The V end lost 0 bases, the J end lost 10 bases, and 15 bases lay between the germline ends. The CDR3 reads CASSYSIKGGAAFF. In DNA, the CDR3 is TGTGCCAGCAGTTACTCGATTAAGGGAGGGGCAGCTTTCTTT.

The chain uses TRBV27 and TRBJ2-3; tentative D call: TRBD1 (6 bases). V dropped 5 bases and J dropped 1 base, with 13 bases sitting between them. Germline-derived CDR1 and CDR2 are MNHEY and SMNVEV (reference sequence). The CDR3 is 15 residues long. CDR3 sequence (DNA): TGTGCCAGCAGTACCTGGACAGAGCGCACAGATACGCAGTATTTT. Amino acids: CASSTWTERTDTQYF.

The rearrangement links TRBV6-5 to TRBJ2-7; possibly TRBD1 for D (8 bases). Trimming took off 2 bases at V and 4 bases at J, with 18 bases between the two ends. The CDR3 consists of 16 residues. The germline V gene encodes CDR1 MNHEY and CDR2 SVGAGI. The DNA for the CDR3 is TGTGCCAGCAGTTACCCGCACAGGGGGGGCCTTTACGAGCAGTACTTC. It encodes CASSYPHRGGLYEQYF.

The chain employs TRBV6-6 and TRBJ1-4; the D gene is possibly TRBD1 (5 bases). The CDR3 has 16 residues. CDR1 and CDR2 (germline): MNHNY, SVGAGI (reference sequence). Trimming removed 6 bases at V and 4 bases at J, with 18 bases between. The CDR3 region is CASRPLGGVNNEKLFF. CDR3 coding DNA: TGTGCCAGCAGGCCCCTGGGGGGGGTAAATAATGAAAAACTGTTTTTT.

J is TRBJ1-3 and V is TRBV7-2; 8 bases are a match to TRBD1. Germline V CDR1 and CDR2: SGHTA, FQGNSA. Trimming took 5 bases from V and 0 from J; bases not matched to a gene: 6. This CDR3 is 16 amino acids long. The DNA of the CDR3 is TGTGCCAGCAGCCGGACAGGGAGTATCTCTGGAAACACCATATATTTT. Encoded protein: CASSRTGSISGNTIYF.

The chain combines TRBV4-3 with TRBJ1-1; D gene uncertain. In germline, CDR1 is LGHNA, CDR2 YSLEER. V dropped 2 bases and J dropped 5 bases, with 9 bases sitting between them. This CDR3 is built from 13 residues. The CDR3 loop reads CASSQREFTEAFF. The CDR3 nucleotides read TGCGCCAGCAGCCAACGGGAATTTACTGAAGCTTTCTTT.

The J gene is TRBJ1-2, the V gene TRBV2; D unclear. The CDR3 consists of 15 residues. V was trimmed by 0 bases and J by 3 bases, leaving 11 bases between them. Looked up from germline, CDR1 is SNHLY and CDR2 is FYNNEI. This chain's CDR3 is CASSEARYSHYGYTF. CDR3 coding DNA: TGTGCCAGCAGTGAAGCTCGTTACAGCCACTATGGCTACACCTTC.

This clone was counted once. The J gene is TRBJ2-7, the V gene TRBV5-1; possibly TRBD2 for D (5 bases). Trimming shortened V by 2 bases and J by 4 bases, and 13 bases separated the two germline ends. Germline V gene sequence: CDR1 SGHRS, CDR2 YFSETQ. This CDR3 is built from 14 residues. The CDR3 sequence is CASSFEGGWYEQYF. The CDR3 bases are TGCGCCAGCAGCTTCGAGGGCGGGTGGTACGAGCAGTACTTC.

This clone was seen once. This chain uses TRBV18 with TRBJ1-4, with D unresolved. V shed 2 bases and J shed 0 bases, with 7 bases lying between them. Germline V gene lookup returns CDR1 KGHSH and CDR2 LQKENI. The CDR3 length is 15 residues. The CDR3 spells CASSPTGSTNEKLFF. The DNA of the CDR3 is TGTGCCAGCTCACCAACGGGGTCAACTAATGAAAAACTGTTTTTT.